Listed below are T cell receptor beta chains from one sample, sequenced in a study of blood T cell repertoires in COVID-19. Data came from immunoSEQ multiplex PCR; TCRdb stores just in-frame clones and leaves some out. The table includes 200,000 to 250,000 clones, over 75% detected once. Sequencing was performed on peripheral blood. The origin of the receptors is a man between 40 and 49 years old with active or convalescent COVID-19. Both conserved end residues are trimmed from each CDR3. Each record gives: J gene, V gene, clone size, CDR3 protein. Size is omitted from some rows. Given values are once, few, many or a class for expanded clones.

j_call: TRBJ1-1; v_call: TRBV27; clone_size: NA; cdr3_aa: ATQTGGNTEAF
j_call: TRBJ2-1; v_call: TRBV27; clone_size: once; cdr3_aa: ASSIQSSSYNEQF
j_call: TRBJ1-1; v_call: TRBV2; clone_size: once; cdr3_aa: ASSGAANTEAF
j_call: TRBJ1-2; v_call: TRBV30; clone_size: NA; cdr3_aa: AWFDREENGYT
j_call: TRBJ1-2; v_call: TRBV7-2; clone_size: NA; cdr3_aa: ASRQGALDYGYT
j_call: TRBJ1-3; v_call: TRBV27; clone_size: NA; cdr3_aa: ASSPDMGNTIY
j_call: TRBJ1-3; v_call: TRBV27; clone_size: NA; cdr3_aa: ASRDGGVAGNTIY
j_call: TRBJ2-5; v_call: TRBV6-6; clone_size: NA; cdr3_aa: ASSYAGGGLGETQY
j_call: TRBJ1-2; v_call: TRBV6-5; clone_size: NA; cdr3_aa: ASSPGQGNYGYT
j_call: TRBJ2-7; v_call: TRBV2; clone_size: NA; cdr3_aa: ASSPRLDLEQY
j_call: TRBJ2-4; v_call: TRBV23-1; clone_size: NA; cdr3_aa: ASSQSGEAKNIQY
j_call: TRBJ2-1; v_call: TRBV10-1; clone_size: once; cdr3_aa: ASSDRDTGNNEQF
j_call: TRBJ1-4; v_call: TRBV9; clone_size: NA; cdr3_aa: ASSVGRGLLNEKLF
j_call: TRBJ1-4; v_call: TRBV28; clone_size: NA; cdr3_aa: ATRGVAEKLF
j_call: TRBJ1-5; v_call: TRBV6-5; clone_size: NA; cdr3_aa: ASNRSPSLNQPQH
j_call: TRBJ2-2; v_call: TRBV30; clone_size: NA; cdr3_aa: AWSFGLTGELF
j_call: TRBJ2-7; v_call: TRBV7-9; clone_size: NA; cdr3_aa: ASSLAEASYEQY
j_call: TRBJ2-7; v_call: TRBV7-2; clone_size: NA; cdr3_aa: ASSLEGTSGSYEQY
j_call: TRBJ2-7; v_call: TRBV11-2; clone_size: NA; cdr3_aa: ASSSLKSSFWYEQY
j_call: TRBJ1-5; v_call: TRBV7-9; clone_size: NA; cdr3_aa: ASSLTGTGDQPQH
j_call: TRBJ1-1; v_call: TRBV7-9; clone_size: NA; cdr3_aa: ASSLVEGTEAF
j_call: TRBJ1-4; v_call: TRBV29-1; clone_size: NA; cdr3_aa: SVRGNEKLF